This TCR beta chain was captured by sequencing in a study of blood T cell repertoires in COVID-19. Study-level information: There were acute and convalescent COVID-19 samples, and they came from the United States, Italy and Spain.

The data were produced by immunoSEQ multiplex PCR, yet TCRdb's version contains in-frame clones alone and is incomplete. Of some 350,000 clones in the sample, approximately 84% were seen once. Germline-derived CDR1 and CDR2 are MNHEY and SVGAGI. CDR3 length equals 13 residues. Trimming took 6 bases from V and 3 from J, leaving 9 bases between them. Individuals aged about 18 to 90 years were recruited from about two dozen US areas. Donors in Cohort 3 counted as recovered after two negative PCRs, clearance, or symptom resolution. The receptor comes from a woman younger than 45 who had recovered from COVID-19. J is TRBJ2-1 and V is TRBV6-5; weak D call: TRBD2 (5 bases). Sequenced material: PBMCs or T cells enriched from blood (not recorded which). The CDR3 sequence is CASRKGLYNEQFF. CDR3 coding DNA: TGTGCCAGCAGGAAAGGACTCTACAATGAGCAGTTCTTC.